This passage covers 18 T cell receptor beta chains from one sample sequenced in a study of OX40 agonist ivuxolimab in advanced cancers. TCRdb's copy holds only in-frame clones and misses some; the assay was immunoSEQ multiplex PCR. The sample yields 30,000 to 45,000 clones, roughly 77% seen once. This specimen was CD4+ or CD8+ T cells sorted from blood, taken in a trial of the OX40 agonist ivuxolimab. The receptor source for this set is an adult with an advanced solid tumor such as melanoma, head and neck, liver or kidney cancer.

The rearrangement links TRBV19 to TRBJ2-3; weak D call: TRBD2 (5 bases). V was trimmed by 0 bases and J by 9 bases, leaving 13 bases between them. This CDR3 contains 14 residues. The germline CDR1 and CDR2 sequences are LNHDA and SQIVND (reference sequence). The DNA for the CDR3 is TGTGCCAGTAGTATAGATCGGGAAGGGCTCACGCAGTATTTT. Its translation: CASSIDREGLTQYF.

This chain links TRBV6-5 with TRBJ2-1, with 11 bases identical to TRBD2. The CDR3 spans 15 residues. V lost 3 bases, J lost 7 bases, and 5 bases stayed unmatched. Germline CDR1 is MNHEY and CDR2 is SVGAGI. The chain's CDR3 is CASSYLAGGRNEQFF. CDR3 bases: TGTGCCAGCAGTTATTTAGCGGGAGGGCGGAATGAGCAGTTCTTC.

The chain employs TRBV28 and TRBJ2-1; D is perhaps TRBD1 or TRBD2 (5 bases each). Trimming took 2 bases from V and 4 from J, leaving 6 bases between them. Germline V CDR1 and CDR2: MDHEN, SYDVKM. The CDR3 spans 13 residues. DNA of the CDR3: TGTGCCAGCAGTTTAGGGGGATACAATGAGCAGTTCTTC. This codes for CASSLGGYNEQFF.

The rearrangement uses TRBV5-1 and TRBJ2-6; D is perhaps TRBD1 (6 bases). Trimming left V 9 bases short and J 7 bases short, with 23 bases between. The CDR3 is 16 residues long. CDR1 is SGHRS and CDR2 is YFSETQ in the germline V gene. The chain's CDR3 is CATKETTGGSANVLTF. The DNA for the CDR3 is TGCGCCACCAAAGAGACGACAGGCGGCTCTGCCAACGTCCTGACTTTC.

This clone is a singleton in its sample. This chain joins TRBV5-1 and TRBJ2-3; 8 nucleotides align to TRBD2. Germline-derived CDR1 and CDR2 are SGHRS and YFSETQ. The length of the CDR3 is 16 residues. J gave up 0 bases and V 4 bases, and 7 bases lay outside the gene matches. CDR3 sequence reads: CASSRRGADSTDTQYF. The DNA for the CDR3 is TGCGCCAGCAGCCGGCGGGGGGCGGATAGCACAGATACGCAGTATTTT.

The genes are TRBV2 and TRBJ2-3; 12 bases map to TRBD2. In germline, CDR1 is SNHLY, CDR2 FYNNEI. This CDR3 spans 14 amino acids. J lost 1 base, V lost 10 bases, and 3 bases had no gene match. The CDR3 DNA reads TGTGCCACCCTAGCGGGGGGGGGCACAGATACGCAGTATTTT. It translates to CATLAGGGTDTQYF. Combining the CDR3 with reference TRBV2 and TRBJ2-3 gives the whole variable domain EPEVTQTPSHQVTQMGQEVILRCVPISNHLYFYWYRQILGQKVEFLVSFYNNEISEKSEIFDDQFSVERPDGSNFTLKIRSTKLEDSAMYFCATLAGGGTDTQYFGPGTRLTVL.

This clone appeared once. DNA of the CDR3: TGTGCCAGCAGCGTAGATGCGAACACTGAAGCTTTCTTT. Protein product: CASSVDANTEAFF. V gene TRBV9 combines with J gene TRBJ1-1; D call uncertain. CDR1 and CDR2 from the germline V gene are SGDLS and YYNGEE. The CDR3 is 13 amino acids. V shed 0 bases and J shed 1 base, with 4 bases lying between them.

This chain uses TRBV7-2 with TRBJ1-1, with 8 bases lining up with TRBD1. V lost 0 bases to trimming and J lost 2 bases; unmatched junction nucleotides: 2. Germline loops: CDR1 SGHTA, CDR2 FQGNSA. The CDR3 consists of 15 residues. The CDR3 nucleotides are TGTGCCAGCAGCTTAGCACAGGGGGTTAACACTGAAGCTTTCTTT. Translation gives CASSLAQGVNTEAFF.

CDR3 region: CASSTWTGTYSNQPQHF. CDR3 sequence (DNA): TGTGCCAGTAGTACTTGGACAGGGACCTATAGCAATCAGCCCCAGCATTTT. This sequence joins TRBV19 and TRBJ1-5; TRBD1 aligns across 8 bases. Germline CDR1 LNHDA, CDR2 SQIVND (reference sequence). V was clipped by 4 bases and J by 0 bases; unmatched bases: 8. This CDR3 contains 17 residues.

This rearrangement joins TRBV5-1 to TRBJ2-3; D perhaps matches TRBD2 (5 bases). Germline lookup yields CDR1 SGHRS and CDR2 YFSETQ. V dropped 6 bases and J dropped 3 bases, with 5 bases sitting between them. The CDR3 length is 11 residues. CDR3 in amino acids: CASTGTDTQYF. CDR3 DNA sequence: TGCGCCAGCACGGGGACAGATACGCAGTATTTT. Full variable domain (rest looked up from reference TRBV5-1 and TRBJ2-3): KAGVTQTPRYLIKTRGQQVTLSCSPISGHRSVSWYQQTPGQGLQFLFEYFSETQRNKGNFPGRFSGRQFSNSRSEMNVSTLELGDSALYLCASTGTDTQYFGPGTRLTVL.

The chain joins TRBV28 to TRBJ2-3; D is perhaps TRBD2 (6 bases). Germline V gene lookup returns CDR1 MDHEN and CDR2 SYDVKM. The CDR3 is made up of 16 amino acids. The ends were cut back, 3 bases at V and 3 bases at J, with 16 bases in the middle. CDR3 region: CASSFGGGGLTDTQYF. For the CDR3, the DNA is TGTGCCAGCAGTTTTGGGGGAGGTGGGCTGACAGATACGCAGTATTTT.

A single count supports this clone. The chain has TRBV6-5 and TRBJ1-1; D uncertain. Trimming shortened V by 7 bases and J by 5 bases, and 20 bases separated the two germline ends. From germline, CDR1 is MNHEY and CDR2 SVGAGI. The CDR3 is 15 residues long. CDR3: CASTSLTLSRTEAFF. The CDR3 nucleotides read TGTGCCAGCACCTCTCTGACGTTGAGTAGGACTGAAGCTTTCTTT.

The chain uses TRBV10-2 and TRBJ2-5, with D unclear. Trimming cost V 4 bases and J 4 bases, with 4 bases left between them. CDR1 WSHSY and CDR2 SAAADI come from the germline V gene. The CDR3 contains 11 residues. The CDR3 bases are TGCGCCAGCAGTGGAGGAGAGACCCAGTACTTC. As protein: CASSGGETQYF.

This clone was seen once. V usage is TRBV4-3 and J usage is TRBJ1-2, with D possibly TRBD1 on 5 matching bases. With 0 bases removed from V and 7 bases from J, the gap between germline ends came to 15 bases. The length of the CDR3 is 15 residues. Germline V gene sequence: CDR1 LGHNA, CDR2 YSLEER. The CDR3 DNA is TGCGCCAGCAGCCAAGATGGGCAGGGTTTGAGTGGCTACACCTTC. It translates to CASSQDGQGLSGYTF.

This sequence joins TRBV2 and TRBJ2-1, with 8 bases identical to TRBD1. After removal of 5 bases from V and 2 bases from J, the junction contained 5 bases not matched to a gene. CDR1 SNHLY and CDR2 FYNNEI come from the germline V gene. The length of the CDR3 is 15 residues. The CDR3 loop is CASSPDRGAYNEQFF. The CDR3 coding sequence is TGTGCCAGCAGTCCTGACAGGGGTGCCTACAATGAGCAGTTCTTC. The full variable domain, rest sourced from reference TRBV2 and TRBJ2-1, is EPEVTQTPSHQVTQMGQEVILRCVPISNHLYFYWYRQILGQKVEFLVSFYNNEISEKSEIFDDQFSVERPDGSNFTLKIRSTKLEDSAMYFCASSPDRGAYNEQFFGPGTRLTVL.

The sample holds a few counts of this clone. CDR3 coding DNA: TGCGCCAGCAGCTTTAGCGGGAGTGACATTCAGTACTTC. Protein product: CASSFSGSDIQYF. This sequence joins TRBV5-1 and TRBJ2-4, with 9 bases fitting TRBD2. Unmatched junction bases numbered 2, after V lost 2 bases and J lost 8 bases. CDR1 is SGHRS and CDR2 is YFSETQ in the germline V gene. The CDR3 is 13 amino acids. Full variable domain (missing parts from reference TRBV5-1 and TRBJ2-4): KAGVTQTPRYLIKTRGQQVTLSCSPISGHRSVSWYQQTPGQGLQFLFEYFSETQRNKGNFPGRFSGRQFSNSRSEMNVSTLELGDSALYLCASSFSGSDIQYFGAGTRLSVL.

There are a few counts of this clone. V is TRBV7-8 and J is TRBJ1-2, with 7 positions matching TRBD1. V gave up 5 bases and J gave up 2 bases; unmatched junction bases: 8. This CDR3 spans 15 amino acids. CDR1 is SGHVS and CDR2 is FQNEAQ in the germline V gene. In nucleotides, the CDR3 is TGTGCCAGCAGCGCCCGGGACAGCGTCAACTATGGCTACACCTTC. It encodes CASSARDSVNYGYTF.

This clone came up once. The gene calls are TRBV29-1 and TRBJ1-3, with a possible D match to TRBD1 (6 bases). From germline, CDR1 is SQVTM and CDR2 ANQGSEA. V lost 4 bases to trimming and J lost 4 bases, with 11 bases between them. There are 13 residues in the CDR3. The CDR3: CSVGGGNGNTIYF. The DNA of the CDR3 is TGCAGCGTTGGAGGGGGTAACGGAAACACCATATATTTT.